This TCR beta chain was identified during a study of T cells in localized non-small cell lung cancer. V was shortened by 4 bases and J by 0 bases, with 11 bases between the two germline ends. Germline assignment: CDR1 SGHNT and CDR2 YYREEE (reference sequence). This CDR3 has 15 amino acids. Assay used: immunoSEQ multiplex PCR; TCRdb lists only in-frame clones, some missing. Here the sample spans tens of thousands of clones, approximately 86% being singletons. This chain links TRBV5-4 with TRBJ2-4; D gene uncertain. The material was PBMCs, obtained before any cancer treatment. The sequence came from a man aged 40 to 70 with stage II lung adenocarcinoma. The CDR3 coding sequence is TGTGCCAGCAGCCATATACACAGAGCCAAAAACATTCAGTACTTC. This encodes CASSHIHRAKNIQYF.